Shown below are 17 T cell receptor beta chains from a single sample sequenced in a study of blood T cell repertoires in COVID-19. The repertoire was sequenced with immunoSEQ multiplex PCR; TCRdb's copy has only in-frame clones and lacks some. The table shows around 290,000 clones, with about nine tenths occurring only once. Source material: PBMCs or T cells enriched from blood (not recorded which). These receptors all come from a woman aged 25 to 39 who had recovered from COVID-19.

The rearrangement links TRBV6-5 to TRBJ2-7; 7 bases match TRBD1. V lost 0 bases to trimming and J lost 4 bases; unmatched junction nucleotides: 6. The germline V gene has CDR1 MNHEY and CDR2 SVGAGI. This CDR3 region has 15 residues. The CDR3 sequence is CASSYSQGDWYEQYF. The CDR3 DNA follows: TGTGCCAGCAGTTACTCCCAGGGGGATTGGTACGAGCAGTACTTC.

V usage is TRBV7-2 and J usage is TRBJ1-5, with D tentatively TRBD1 (6 bases). Germline assignment: CDR1 SGHTA and CDR2 FQGNSA. CDR3 length equals 14 residues. Trimming took 4 bases from V and 5 from J, leaving 12 bases between them. CDR3 amino acids: CASSSRGGDQPQHF. DNA for the CDR3: TGTGCCAGCAGCTCCAGGGGTGGCGATCAGCCCCAGCATTTT.

The chain employs TRBV27 and TRBJ2-1, with 15 nucleotides matching TRBD2. The CDR3 length is 16 residues. CDR1 is MNHEY and CDR2 is SMNVEV in the germline V gene (reference sequence). With V trimmed by 5 bases and J by 7 bases, 6 bases remained unmatched. CDR3 in DNA: TGTGCCAGCAGTCCGGCCGGGACTAGCGGGAGGAATGAGCAGTTCTTC. The encoded protein is CASSPAGTSGRNEQFF.

CDR3 protein: CASSLGHTRWTGELFF. DNA for the CDR3: TGTGCCAGCAGCTTAGGACATACGAGGTGGACCGGGGAGCTGTTTTTT. V usage is TRBV5-5 and J usage is TRBJ2-2; tentative D call: TRBD1 (5 bases). The V and J ends lost 2 bases and 5 bases respectively, with 16 bases between them. In germline, CDR1 is SGHKS, CDR2 YYEKEE (reference sequence). CDR3 length: 16 amino acids.

The CDR3 DNA reads TGTGCCATCAGCGGACAGGGCACTGAAGCTTTCTTT. This codes for CAISGQGTEAFF. The V gene is TRBV10-3, the J gene TRBJ1-1; 8 bases agree with TRBD1. Trimming removed 6 bases from V and 4 bases from J; junction bases left unmatched: 1. The CDR3 is 12 residues long. The germline CDR1 and CDR2 sequences are ENHRY and SYGVKD.

The rearrangement uses TRBV28 and TRBJ2-1; 8 bases are shared with TRBD2. CDR1 is MDHEN, CDR2 SYDVKM, per germline. CDR3 length: 15 residues. The ends lost 6 bases at V and 6 bases at J; junction bases unmatched: 10. CDR3 DNA: TGTGCCAGCAGGCACGCCAGCGGGAGCACCAATGAGCAGTTCTTC. This codes for CASRHASGSTNEQFF.

The chain employs TRBV28 and TRBJ2-3, with TRBD1 identical over 9 bases. The CDR3 consists of 16 residues. The junction had 10 bases not matched to a gene; V was cut back by 3 bases and J by 6 bases. Germline assignment: CDR1 MDHEN and CDR2 SYDVKM. The CDR3 region is CASSFRKTGGSDTQYF. As DNA, the CDR3 is TGTGCCAGCAGTTTTAGAAAGACAGGGGGAAGTGATACGCAGTATTTT. The entire variable domain, with the rest obtained from reference TRBV28 and TRBJ2-3, is as follows: DVKVTQSSRYLVKRTGEKVFLECVQDMDHENMFWYRQDPGLGLRLIYFSYDVKMKEKGDIPEGYSVSREKKERFSLILESASTNQTSMYLCASSFRKTGGSDTQYFGPGTRLTVL.

The CDR3 loop is CASSNLAGGRETQYF. CDR3 DNA: TGTGCCAGCAGTAATCTAGCGGGAGGGCGGGAGACCCAGTACTTC. The rearrangement joins TRBV6-5 to TRBJ2-5, with 12 bases aligning to TRBD2. The CDR3 extends over 15 amino acids. Germline values: CDR1 MNHEY, CDR2 SVGAGI. The trim removed 5 bases at V and 5 bases at J, leaving 6 bases unmatched.

This clone was recorded a few times. The V and J genes are TRBV3-1 (or the pseudogene TRBV3-2) and TRBJ1-2; no clear D. Germline V gene data show CDR1 as LGHDT and CDR2 as YNNKEL (reference sequence). V shed 4 bases and J shed 4 bases, with 10 bases lying between them. CDR3 length: 13 amino acids. CDR3 DNA: TGTGCCAGCAGCCGTGAGGGCCGCTATGGCTACACCTTC. As protein: CASSREGRYGYTF.

This clone has a single count. Here the CDR3 DNA reads TGTGCCAGCACCCGGACCCCAGGGAATGAGCAGTTCTTC. It codes for CASTRTPGNEQFF. The V gene is TRBV6-5, the J gene TRBJ2-1, with D tentatively TRBD1 (5 bases). Trimming removed 7 bases at V and 7 bases at J, with 14 bases between. Germline assignment: CDR1 MNHEY and CDR2 SVGAGI. The CDR3 has 13 amino acids.

J is TRBJ2-1 and V is TRBV7-3; D might be TRBD2 (7 bases). Germline V gives CDR1 SGHTA, CDR2 FQGTGA. CDR3 length: 16 amino acids. Between the trimmed V and J ends, which lost 5 bases and 3 bases, there was a span of 17 bases. CDR3 protein: CASSPPGGGYYNEQFF. The CDR3 nucleotides read TGTGCCAGCAGCCCTCCGGGGGGCGGGTACTACAATGAGCAGTTCTTC.

This chain uses TRBV9 with TRBJ2-7, with 8 bases identical to TRBD1. Germline values: CDR1 SGDLS, CDR2 YYNGEE. The ends lost 4 bases at V and 3 bases at J; junction bases unmatched: 3. CDR3 length: 13 amino acids. Here the CDR3 reads CASSIGTGYEQYF. CDR3 DNA sequence: TGTGCCAGCAGCATAGGGACAGGCTACGAGCAGTACTTC.

This clone was counted a few times. The genes are TRBV19 and TRBJ2-1; D possibly corresponds to TRBD1 (6 bases). CDR1 and CDR2 from the germline V gene are LNHDA and SQIVND (reference sequence). Trimming cost V 0 bases and J 7 bases, with 10 bases left between them. CDR3 size: 14 residues. CDR3 coding DNA: TGTGCCAGTAGTATAGACCAGGGGTGGAATGAGCAGTTCTTC. It specifies CASSIDQGWNEQFF. The full variable domain, with the rest looked up from reference TRBV19 and TRBJ2-1, is DGGITQSPKYLFRKEGQNVTLSCEQNLNHDAMYWYRQDPGQGLRLIYYSQIVNDFQKGDIAEGYSVSREKKESFPLTVTSAQKNPTAFYLCASSIDQGWNEQFFGPGTRLTVL.

V is TRBV6-1 and J is TRBJ2-7; a weak D match, TRBD2 (6 bases). There are 15 residues in the CDR3. The V gene's germline CDR1 is MNHNS and CDR2 SASEGT. The ends were cut back, 0 bases at V and 3 bases at J, with 12 bases in the middle. The CDR3 DNA reads TGTGCCAGCAGTGAAGCGGAGGGATACTTCTACGAGCAGTACTTC. Translating it yields CASSEAEGYFYEQYF.

This chain joins TRBV10-3 and TRBJ1-1; a weak D match, TRBD1 (6 bases). The CDR3 runs to 14 residues. CDR1 is ENHRY and CDR2 is SYGVKD in the germline V gene. V was shortened by 7 bases and J by 5 bases, with 17 bases between the two germline ends. CDR3: CAIKRTGTPTEAFF. The CDR3 coding sequence is TGTGCCATCAAGCGAACAGGGACCCCTACTGAAGCTTTCTTT.

The chain links TRBV7-2 to TRBJ2-1, with a weak D call TRBD2 (5 bases). The CDR3 is 12 residues long. The V end was cut by 2 bases, the J end by 9 bases, with 8 bases between. Germline CDR1 and CDR2: SGHTA and FQGNSA. The CDR3 nucleotides are TGTGCCAGCAGCTTATCGGGGTTTGAGCAGTTCTTC. Its protein product is CASSLSGFEQFF.

The chain combines TRBV27 with TRBJ2-1; 10 nucleotides line up with TRBD2. This CDR3 has 13 residues. The V gene's germline CDR1 is MNHEY and CDR2 SMNVEV (reference sequence). V shed 8 bases and J 14 bases; nucleotides not matched to a gene: 12. CDR3 nucleotide sequence: TGTGCCAGCCGACGGACTAGCGGCCTTGGAGAGTTCTTC. Its protein is CASRRTSGLGEFF.